This TCR beta chain is from a study of a mutant IDH1 vaccine in newly diagnosed glioma. About the research overall: The first vaccination came 4-6 weeks after radiotherapy alone, or with temozolomide cycles. Of the patients given treatment, approximately 60% were male and about 38% were female, and a mean age of roughly 40 years was recorded.

The length of the CDR3 is 14 residues. Germline V gene sequence: CDR1 SGHNT, CDR2 YENEEA. V gave up 2 bases and J gave up 0 bases, with 8 bases separating them. Measured with immunoSEQ multiplex PCR; TCRdb has only the in-frame clones, and not every one. The sample carries tens of thousands of clones, around 76% recorded once. The time point: week 23, last vaccination. Every vaccine dose comprised 300 ug of mutant IDH1 20-mer peptide plus topical imiquimod. Remarks on this clone: The target antigen is unknown.

This sequence joins TRBV11-3 and TRBJ2-7; no definite D call. The sequence was collected from a man aged 50-60 years with glioma. This specimen consisted of PBMCs, obtained from a glioma patient whose treatment included an IDH1 peptide vaccine. Here the CDR3 DNA reads TGTGCCAGCAGCTTATCTGGCAGCTCCTACGAGCAGTACTTC. Its translation: CASSLSGSSYEQYF.